These 14 T cell receptor beta chains share one sample of origin, sequenced in a study of shared clonotypes between healthy human individuals. This table comes from immunoSEQ multiplex PCR, and its TCRdb copy is limited to in-frame clones, with some not included. The sample includes 450,000 or so clones, approximately 71% of them seen just once. Sequencing was performed on PBMCs. These receptors were obtained from a middle-aged woman in good health. Some clones in this sample may be carry-over from other donors' samples.

This clone was recorded only once. The rearrangement joins TRBV5-6 to TRBJ2-1, with 10 bases identical to TRBD2. The CDR3 runs 16 residues. Germline loops: CDR1 SGHDT, CDR2 YYEEEE. V was pared by 5 bases and J by 7 bases, with 12 bases of the junction left unmatched. CDR3 DNA: TGTGCCAGCAGGGAGGCTAGCGGGAGCGGTCTGAATGAGCAGTTCTTC. Amino acid sequence: CASREASGSGLNEQFF.

The chain carries TRBV4-2 and TRBJ1-3; D call uncertain. Germline values: CDR1 LGHNA, CDR2 YNFKEQ. Trimming took off 7 bases at V and 0 bases at J, with 13 bases between the two ends. This CDR3 has 15 residues. The CDR3 region is CASTGGYYSGNTIYF. The CDR3 bases are TGTGCCAGCACGGGAGGTTACTACTCTGGAAACACCATATATTTT.

The V gene is TRBV6-4, the J gene TRBJ1-2, with D unclear. V was pared by 7 bases and J by 4 bases, with 10 bases between. The CDR3 loop spans 12 amino acids. Germline CDR1 reads MRHNA; CDR2 reads SNTAGT. CDR3 DNA sequence: TGTGCCAGCAACGGAAAGACCTATGGCTACACCTTC. The encoded protein is CASNGKTYGYTF.

The J gene is TRBJ2-7, the V gene TRBV7-8, with 11 positions matching TRBD2. Trimming at V came to 3 bases and at J to 0 bases, leaving 1 base not matched to a gene. Looked up from germline, CDR1 is SGHVS and CDR2 is FQNEAQ. This CDR3 spans 15 amino acids. CDR3 nucleotide sequence: TGTGCCAGCAGCTTTAGCGGGAGGGCCTCCTACGAGCAGTACTTC. This translates into CASSFSGRASYEQYF. Together with reference TRBV7-8 and TRBJ2-7, the CDR3 gives the full variable domain: GAGVSQSPRYKVAKRGQDVALRCDPISGHVSLFWYQQALGQGPEFLTYFQNEAQLDKSGLPSDRFFAERPEGSVSTLKIQRTQQEDSAVYLCASSFSGRASYEQYFGPGTRLTVT.

The CDR3: CASSVNGQERNGYTF. CDR3 DNA: TGTGCCAGCAGCGTAAACGGACAAGAAAGGAATGGCTACACCTTC. This sequence joins TRBV9 and TRBJ1-2; maybe TRBD1 (5 bases). The CDR3 runs 15 residues. V gave up 1 base and J gave up 6 bases, with 16 bases separating them. CDR1 is SGDLS and CDR2 is YYNGEE in the germline V gene. Complete variable domain (other parts from reference TRBV9 and TRBJ1-2): DSGVTQTPKHLITATGQRVTLRCSPRSGDLSVYWYQQSLDQGLQFLIQYYNGEERAKGNILERFSAQQFPDLHSELNLSSLELGDSALYFCASSVNGQERNGYTFGSGTRLTVV.

As concerns this clone: This may be a read error: a much more frequent sequence differs by one nucleotide. The same CDR3 also results from other DNA sequences found in this sample. The chain joins TRBV4-1 to TRBJ2-5, with D uncertain. The better agreement between TRBJ2-7 and the DNA end casts doubt on the J call. Germline V lookup: CDR1 MGHRA, CDR2 YSYEKL. The CDR3 is 13 residues long. Written as DNA, the CDR3 is TGCGCCAGCAGTCACCTTCTGAGATACGAGCAGTACTTC. Amino acids: CASSHLLRYEQYF.

This clone was detected only once. The chain combines TRBV9 with TRBJ1-2; D might be TRBD1 (5 bases). The CDR3 consists of 13 residues. Looked up from germline, CDR1 is SGDLS and CDR2 is YYNGEE. The V end lost 5 bases, the J end lost 4 bases, and 12 bases lay between the germline ends. The CDR3 reads CASRGTRRYGYTF. In DNA, the CDR3 is TGTGCCAGCAGAGGGACTAGGCGCTATGGCTACACCTTC.

The chain links TRBV28 to TRBJ2-3; 7 bases fit TRBD2. Germline CDR1 is MDHEN and CDR2 is SYDVKM. Losses at the gene ends were 7 bases for V and 3 bases for J; bases not matched to a gene: 13. This CDR3 contains 16 residues. The CDR3 region has the DNA TGTGCCAGCAACGTAGCGGGTAGCGGACCGACAGATACGCAGTATTTT. The encoded protein is CASNVAGSGPTDTQYF.

The gene calls are TRBV7-9 and TRBJ2-5; 13 positions match TRBD2. The germline V gene encodes CDR1 SEHNR and CDR2 FQNEAQ (reference sequence). The CDR3 is made up of 15 amino acids. The junction had 4 bases not matched to a gene; V was cut back by 5 bases and J by 4 bases. The CDR3 reads CASSRLAGGGETQYF. The DNA for the CDR3 is TGTGCCAGCAGCAGACTAGCGGGAGGCGGAGAGACCCAGTACTTC.

This clone was recorded many times. CDR3 coding DNA: TGTGCCAGTACCCCGAGCTCTGGGGCCAACGTCCTGACTTTC. Protein sequence: CASTPSSGANVLTF. V and J are TRBV19 and TRBJ2-6, with D uncertain. The germline gives CDR1 LNHDA, CDR2 SQIVND (reference sequence). The V end was cut by 7 bases, the J end by 0 bases, with 7 bases between. The CDR3 has 14 amino acids.

A note on this clone: Given a far larger clone just one base away, this is likely a sequencing read error. The chain employs TRBV4-2 and TRBJ2-2; D is perhaps TRBD2 (6 bases). Germline V lookup: CDR1 LGHNA, CDR2 YNFKEQ. The CDR3 extends over 15 amino acids. The CDR3: CASSQDHGSTGELLF. The CDR3 nucleotides read TGTGCCAGCAGCCAAGATCACGGGAGTACCGGGGAGCTGCTTTTT.

Comment on this clone: A much larger clone differs from this one at a single base, so this may be a read error. The chain uses TRBV10-1 and TRBJ2-1; 10 bases are a match to TRBD2. The CDR3 length is 15 residues. Germline CDR1 WNHNN, CDR2 SYGVQD (reference sequence). In DNA form, the CDR3 reads TGCGCCAGCAGTGAGAGCGGGAGGGCCCGGAATGAGCAGCTCTTC. This translates into CASSESGRARNEQLF.

The table lists this clone with a count of one. The chain recombines TRBV28 with TRBJ1-1; D is unresolved. Per germline, CDR1 MDHEN and CDR2 SYDVKM. V lost 3 bases and J 7 bases, leaving 9 bases between the germline ends. This CDR3 has 12 residues. DNA of the CDR3: TGTGCCAGCAGTTTGGGTCGTCGTGAAGCTTTCTTT. As protein: CASSLGRREAFF.

The CDR3 nucleotides read TGTGCCAGTAGAGAACTAGCGGGAGGCCTCAATGAGCAGTTCTTC. This translates into CASRELAGGLNEQFF. The rearrangement uses TRBV19 and TRBJ2-1; 12 bases map to TRBD2. The V gene's germline CDR1 is LNHDA and CDR2 SQIVND (reference sequence). The CDR3 is 15 residues long. After removal of 6 bases from V and 6 bases from J, the junction contained 6 bases not matched to a gene.